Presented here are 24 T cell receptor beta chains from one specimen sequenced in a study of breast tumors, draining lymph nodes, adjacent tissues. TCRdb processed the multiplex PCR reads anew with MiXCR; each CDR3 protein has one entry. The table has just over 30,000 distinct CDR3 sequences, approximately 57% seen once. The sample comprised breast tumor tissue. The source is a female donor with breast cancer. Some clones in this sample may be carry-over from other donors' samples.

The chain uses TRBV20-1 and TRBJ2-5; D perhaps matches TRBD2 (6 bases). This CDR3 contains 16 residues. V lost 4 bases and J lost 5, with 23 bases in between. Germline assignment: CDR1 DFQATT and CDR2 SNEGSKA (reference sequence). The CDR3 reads CSATLPRGLQRETQYF. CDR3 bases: TGCAGTGCTACACTACCTCGGGGACTCCAGCGGGAGACCCAGTACTTC.

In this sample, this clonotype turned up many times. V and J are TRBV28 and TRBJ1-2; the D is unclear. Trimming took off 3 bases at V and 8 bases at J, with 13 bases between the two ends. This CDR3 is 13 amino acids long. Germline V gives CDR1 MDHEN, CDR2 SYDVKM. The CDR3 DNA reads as TGTGCCAGCAGTTTTTCTGTTGGAGGAGGCTACACCTTC. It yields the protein CASSFSVGGGYTF.

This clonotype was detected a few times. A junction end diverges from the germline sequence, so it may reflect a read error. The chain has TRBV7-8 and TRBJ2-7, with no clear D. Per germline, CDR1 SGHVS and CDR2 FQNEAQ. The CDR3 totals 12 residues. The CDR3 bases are TGTGCCAGCAGTTTAGGCTCCTACGAGCAGTACTTC. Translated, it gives CASSLGSYEQYF.

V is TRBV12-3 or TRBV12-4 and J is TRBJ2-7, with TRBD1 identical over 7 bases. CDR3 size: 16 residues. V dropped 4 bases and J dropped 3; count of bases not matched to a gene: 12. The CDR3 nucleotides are TGTGCCAGCAGTTCTAGTAACCCGAGACAGGGCTACGAGCAGTACTTC. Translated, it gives CASSSSNPRQGYEQYF.

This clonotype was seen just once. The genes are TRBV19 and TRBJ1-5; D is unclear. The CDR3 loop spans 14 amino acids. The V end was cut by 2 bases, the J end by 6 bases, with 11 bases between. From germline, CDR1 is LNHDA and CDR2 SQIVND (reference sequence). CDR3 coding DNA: TGTGCCAGTAGTATAAGGGCAGGCGGTCAGCCCCAGCATTTT. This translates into CASSIRAGGQPQHF.

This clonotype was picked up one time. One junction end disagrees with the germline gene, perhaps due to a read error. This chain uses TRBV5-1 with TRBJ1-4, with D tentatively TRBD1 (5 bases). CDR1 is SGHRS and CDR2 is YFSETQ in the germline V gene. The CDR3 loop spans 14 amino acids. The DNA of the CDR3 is TGCGCCAGCAGCTCGGGGGACCTGAGTGAAAAGCTGTTTTTT. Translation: CASSSGDLSEKLFF.

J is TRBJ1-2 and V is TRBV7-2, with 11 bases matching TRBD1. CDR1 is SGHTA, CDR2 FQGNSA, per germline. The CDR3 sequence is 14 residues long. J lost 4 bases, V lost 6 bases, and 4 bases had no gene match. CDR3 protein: CASSGQGAPYGYTF. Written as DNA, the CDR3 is TGTGCCAGCAGTGGACAGGGGGCCCCCTATGGCTACACCTTC.

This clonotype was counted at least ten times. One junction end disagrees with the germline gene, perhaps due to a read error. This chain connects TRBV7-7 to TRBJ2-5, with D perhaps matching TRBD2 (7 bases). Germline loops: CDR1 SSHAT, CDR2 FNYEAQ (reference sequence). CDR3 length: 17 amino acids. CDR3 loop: CASSLGFMGGAQEPQYF. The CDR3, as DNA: TGTGCTAGCAGCTTAGGTTTTATGGGGGGGGCCCAAGAGCCCCAGTACTTC. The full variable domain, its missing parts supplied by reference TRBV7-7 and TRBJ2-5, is GAGVSQSPRYKVTKRGQDVTLRCDPISSHATLYWYQQALGQGPEFLTYFNYEAQPDKSGLPSDRFSAERPEGSISTLTIQRTEQRDSAMYRCASSLGFMGGAQEPQYFGPGTRLLVL.

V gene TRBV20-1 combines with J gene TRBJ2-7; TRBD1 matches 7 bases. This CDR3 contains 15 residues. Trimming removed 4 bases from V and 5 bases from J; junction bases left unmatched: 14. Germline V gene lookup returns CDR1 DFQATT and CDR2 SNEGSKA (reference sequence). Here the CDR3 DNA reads TGCAGTGCTATGCCCAGGACAGGCCTATGGAACGAGCAGTACTTC. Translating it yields CSAMPRTGLWNEQYF.

The CDR3 loop reads CASSPGARQGFEQYF. The CDR3 DNA sequence: TGCGCCAGCAGCCCAGGGGCTCGACAGGGATTCGAGCAGTACTTC. This chain joins TRBV4-3 and TRBJ2-7; 7 bases fit TRBD1. The V gene's germline CDR1 is LGHNA and CDR2 YSLEER. Trimming removed 4 bases from V and 6 bases from J; junction bases left unmatched: 12. This CDR3 is built from 15 residues.

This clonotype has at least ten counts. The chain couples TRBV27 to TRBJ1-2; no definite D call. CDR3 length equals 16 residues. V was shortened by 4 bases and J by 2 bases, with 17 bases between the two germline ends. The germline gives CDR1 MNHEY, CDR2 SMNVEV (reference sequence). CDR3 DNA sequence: TGTGCCAGCAGTTCCCTCCTCGGACTTCCCAACTATGGCTACACCTTC. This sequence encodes CASSSLLGLPNYGYTF.

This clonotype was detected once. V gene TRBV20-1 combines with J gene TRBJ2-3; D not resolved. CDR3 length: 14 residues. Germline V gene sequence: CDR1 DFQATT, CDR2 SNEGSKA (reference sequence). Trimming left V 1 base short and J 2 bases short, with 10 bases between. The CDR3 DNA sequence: TGCAGTGCTAGAGCGCGGTTCTTCACAGATACGCAGTATTTT. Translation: CSARARFFTDTQYF.

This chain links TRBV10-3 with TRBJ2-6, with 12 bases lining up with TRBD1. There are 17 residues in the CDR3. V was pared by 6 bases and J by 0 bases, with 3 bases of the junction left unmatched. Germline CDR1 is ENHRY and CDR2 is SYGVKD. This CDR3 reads CAIRGDRGRSGANVLTF. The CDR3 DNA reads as TGTGCCATCAGGGGGGACAGGGGGCGCTCTGGGGCCAACGTCCTGACTTTC.

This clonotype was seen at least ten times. The CDR3 DNA reads as TGTGCCAGCAGTCACCAGACCGGGACAGGGACCTATGGCTACACCTTC. Translating gives CASSHQTGTGTYGYTF. The genes are TRBV6-5 and TRBJ1-2; the match to TRBD1 covers 9 bases. CDR3 length: 16 amino acids. V shed 5 bases, J shed 4 bases, and the junction held 11 bases outside the gene matches. Germline-derived CDR1 and CDR2 are MNHEY and SVGAGI.

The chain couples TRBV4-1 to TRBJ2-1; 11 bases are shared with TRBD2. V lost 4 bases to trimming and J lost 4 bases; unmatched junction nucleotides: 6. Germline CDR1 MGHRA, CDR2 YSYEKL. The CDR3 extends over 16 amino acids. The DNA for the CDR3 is TGCGCCAGCAGCCTGGGACTAGCGGATCCTTACAATGAGCAGTTCTTC. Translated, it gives CASSLGLADPYNEQFF.

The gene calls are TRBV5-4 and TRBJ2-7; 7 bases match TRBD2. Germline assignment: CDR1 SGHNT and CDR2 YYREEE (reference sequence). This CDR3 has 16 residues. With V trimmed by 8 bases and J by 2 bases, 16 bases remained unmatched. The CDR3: CARARLAVPLTYEQYF. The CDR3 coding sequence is TGTGCCAGAGCCCGTCTAGCGGTACCTCTGACCTACGAGCAGTACTTC.

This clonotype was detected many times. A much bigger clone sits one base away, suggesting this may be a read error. CDR3 in amino acids: CASGERTTDTQYF. The CDR3 DNA sequence: TGTGCCAGCGGTGAGAGGACCACAGATACGCAGTATTTT. The chain is built from TRBV6-1 and TRBJ2-3, with unresolved D. Germline lookup yields CDR1 MNHNS and CDR2 SASEGT. The CDR3 is made up of 13 amino acids.

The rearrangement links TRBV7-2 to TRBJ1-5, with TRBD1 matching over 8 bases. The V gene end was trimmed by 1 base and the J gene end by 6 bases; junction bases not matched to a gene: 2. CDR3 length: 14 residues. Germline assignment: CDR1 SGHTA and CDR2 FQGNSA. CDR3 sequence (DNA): TGTGCCAGCAGCTTAGACAGGGGGGGTCAGCCCCAGCATTTT. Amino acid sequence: CASSLDRGGQPQHF.

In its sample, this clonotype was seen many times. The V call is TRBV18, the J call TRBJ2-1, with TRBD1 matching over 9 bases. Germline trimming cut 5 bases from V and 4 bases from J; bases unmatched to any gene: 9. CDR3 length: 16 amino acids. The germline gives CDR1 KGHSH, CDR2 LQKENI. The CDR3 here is CASSKGQGPFYNEQFF. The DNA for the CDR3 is TGTGCCAGCTCAAAGGGACAGGGACCCTTTTACAATGAGCAGTTCTTC.

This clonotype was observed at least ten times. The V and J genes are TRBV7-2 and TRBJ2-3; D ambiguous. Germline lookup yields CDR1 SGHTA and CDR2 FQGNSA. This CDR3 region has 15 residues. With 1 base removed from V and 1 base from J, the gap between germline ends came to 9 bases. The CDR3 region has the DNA TGTGCCAGCAGCTTAGATTCTGGGGGCACAGATACGCAGTATTTT. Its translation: CASSLDSGGTDTQYF.

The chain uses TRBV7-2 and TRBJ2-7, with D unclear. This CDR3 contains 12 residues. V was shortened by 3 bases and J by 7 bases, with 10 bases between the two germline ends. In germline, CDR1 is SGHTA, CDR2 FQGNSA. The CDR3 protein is CASSFSRPEQYF. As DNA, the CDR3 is TGTGCCAGCAGCTTCAGTAGGCCTGAGCAGTACTTC.

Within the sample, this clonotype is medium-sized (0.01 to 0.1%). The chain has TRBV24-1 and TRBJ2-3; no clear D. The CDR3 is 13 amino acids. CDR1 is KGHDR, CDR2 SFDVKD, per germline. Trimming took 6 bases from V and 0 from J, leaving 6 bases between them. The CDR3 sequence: CATSSGSTDTQYF. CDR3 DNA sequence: TGTGCCACCAGTTCGGGCAGCACAGATACGCAGTATTTT.

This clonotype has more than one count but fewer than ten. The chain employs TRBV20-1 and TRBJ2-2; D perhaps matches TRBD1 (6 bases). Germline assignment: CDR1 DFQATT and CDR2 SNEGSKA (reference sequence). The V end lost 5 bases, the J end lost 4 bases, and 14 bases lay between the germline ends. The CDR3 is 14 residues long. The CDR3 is CSAYRVLSTGELFF. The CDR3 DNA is TGCAGTGCTTACAGGGTTTTGAGCACCGGGGAGCTGTTTTTT.

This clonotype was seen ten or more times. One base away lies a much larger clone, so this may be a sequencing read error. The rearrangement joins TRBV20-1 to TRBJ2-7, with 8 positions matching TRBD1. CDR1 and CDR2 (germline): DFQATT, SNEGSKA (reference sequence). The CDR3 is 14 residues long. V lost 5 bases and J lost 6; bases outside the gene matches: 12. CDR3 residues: CSAPNAGGAPEQYF. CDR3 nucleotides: TGCAGTGCTCCTAATGCAGGGGGCGCCCCCGAGCAGTACTTC.